This T cell receptor beta chain was found in a study of glioma-infiltrating T cells after dendritic cell vaccination. At the level of the study: Samples are from glioblastoma patients in Phase I and II dendritic cell vaccine trials. Treatment, given 2003 to 2012, was autologous tumor lysate-pulsed dendritic cell vaccination. Study results and caveats: Higher TCR clonality did not directly relate to longer survival.

Sample time point: after dendritic cell vaccination, including at tumor progression/relapse. Of note for this clone: Its antigen remains unknown.

The germline V gene has CDR1 SGHNT and CDR2 YYREEE (reference sequence). V lost 3 bases, J lost 2 bases, and 8 bases lay in between. The CDR3 loop spans 14 amino acids. Data came from immunoSEQ multiplex PCR; TCRdb stores just in-frame clones and leaves some out. The data show roughly 100,000 clones, 90% seen once. The specimen comprised blood, sampled after dendritic cell vaccination. V gene TRBV5-4 combines with J gene TRBJ1-4; D is unclear. This TCR was recovered from a human donor with glioblastoma. The CDR3 here is CASSSAGTNEKLFF. CDR3 DNA: TGTGCCAGCAGCTCTGCGGGCACTAATGAAAAACTGTTTTTT. The full variable domain, completed using reference TRBV5-4 and TRBJ1-4, is ETGVTQSPTHLIKTRGQQVTLRCSSQSGHNTVSWYQQALGQGPQFIFQYYREEENGRGNFPPRFSGLQFPNYSSELNVNALELDDSALYLCASSSAGTNEKLFFGSGTQLSVL.